This T cell receptor (beta chain) was sequenced for a study of T-cell memory formation after mild COVID-19. Study-wide context: The study found TCR clusters largely donor specific. Overall study findings and caveats: Later expanders leaned CD4+, whereas day 15 to 85 contracting clones were balanced CD4/CD8.

This CDR3 has 13 amino acids. Trimming took 4 bases from V and 9 from J, leaving 16 bases between them. Germline CDR1 is SQVTM and CDR2 is ANQGSEA. TCRdb ran MiXCR on the 5' RACE reads and lists one entry per CDR3 protein. The repertoire has roughly 600,000 distinct CDR3 sequences, roughly 18% of them found once; the top ten carry around 11%. This clonotype has only a few counts. Its cognate antigen is unknown. Sequencing was carried out using PBMCs or a T cell subset sorted from them (not recorded which). This chain links TRBV29-1 with TRBJ2-1; D is possibly TRBD1 or TRBD2 (6 bases each). The source is an adult woman who had mild COVID-19 (a few samples of this study predate the infection). Cell type and time point are not known. The chain's CDR3 is CSVVGGGKGEQFF. Here the CDR3 DNA reads TGCAGCGTTGTAGGAGGGGGTAAGGGTGAGCAGTTCTTC.